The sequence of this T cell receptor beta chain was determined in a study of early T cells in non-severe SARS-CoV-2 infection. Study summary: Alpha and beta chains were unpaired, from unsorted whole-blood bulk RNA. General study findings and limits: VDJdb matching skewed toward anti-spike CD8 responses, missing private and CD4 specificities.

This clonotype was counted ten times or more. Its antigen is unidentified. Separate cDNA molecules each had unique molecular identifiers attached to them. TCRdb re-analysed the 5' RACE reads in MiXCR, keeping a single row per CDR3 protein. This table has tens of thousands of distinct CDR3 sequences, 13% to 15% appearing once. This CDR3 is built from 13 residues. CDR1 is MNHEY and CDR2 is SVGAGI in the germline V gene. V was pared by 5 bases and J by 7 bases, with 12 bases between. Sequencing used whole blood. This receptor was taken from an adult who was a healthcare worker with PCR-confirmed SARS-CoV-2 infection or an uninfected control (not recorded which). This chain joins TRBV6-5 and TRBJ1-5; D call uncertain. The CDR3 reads CASSPTGKQPQHF. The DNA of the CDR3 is TGTGCCAGCAGTCCTACGGGGAAACAGCCCCAGCATTTT.